This T cell receptor (beta chain) is drawn from a study of blood T cell repertoires in COVID-19. Across the whole study: COVID-19 samples from acute and convalescent phases originated in the United States, Italy and Spain. From T cells, B-cell-depleted T cells, or PBMCs came the material, which was cDNA or gDNA.

In the authors' workflow: Amplification with reference gene primers provided the estimates of nucleated cell counts. Here immunoSEQ multiplex PCR was the method, and the copy in TCRdb shows in-frame clones only, minus some. V and J calls plus clone size are reproduced from that table; the DNA served to infer D and trimming. The sample includes around 130,000 clones, approximately 85% of them seen just once. Trimming shortened V by 5 bases and J by 1 base, and 8 bases separated the two germline ends. This CDR3 has 13 amino acids. Germline V gene sequence: CDR1 SGHTA, CDR2 FQGTGA. The chain recombines TRBV7-3 with TRBJ1-1, with a tentative D call TRBD1 (5 bases). Sequencing was performed on peripheral blood. The receptor's source is a human donor in a cohort sampled during active COVID-19. The CDR3 sequence is CASSRQPNTEAFF. The CDR3 nucleotides read TGTGCCAGCAGCCGACAGCCGAACACTGAAGCTTTCTTT.